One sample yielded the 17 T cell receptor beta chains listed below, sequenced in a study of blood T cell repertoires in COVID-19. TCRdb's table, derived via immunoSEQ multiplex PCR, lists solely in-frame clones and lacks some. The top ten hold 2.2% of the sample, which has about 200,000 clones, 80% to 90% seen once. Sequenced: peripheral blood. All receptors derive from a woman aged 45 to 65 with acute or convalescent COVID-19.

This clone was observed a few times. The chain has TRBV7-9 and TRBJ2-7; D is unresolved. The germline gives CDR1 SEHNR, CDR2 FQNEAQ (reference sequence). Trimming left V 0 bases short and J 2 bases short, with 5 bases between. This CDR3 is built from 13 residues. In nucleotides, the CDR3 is TGTGCCAGCAGCTTAGCGACAACCTACGAGCAGTACTTC. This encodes CASSLATTYEQYF.

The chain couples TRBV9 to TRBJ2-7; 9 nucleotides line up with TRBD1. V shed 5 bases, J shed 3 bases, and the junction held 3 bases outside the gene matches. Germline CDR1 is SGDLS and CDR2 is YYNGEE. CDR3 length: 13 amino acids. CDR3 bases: TGTGCCAGCAGTGGGACAGGGCACTACGAGCAGTACTTC. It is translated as CASSGTGHYEQYF.

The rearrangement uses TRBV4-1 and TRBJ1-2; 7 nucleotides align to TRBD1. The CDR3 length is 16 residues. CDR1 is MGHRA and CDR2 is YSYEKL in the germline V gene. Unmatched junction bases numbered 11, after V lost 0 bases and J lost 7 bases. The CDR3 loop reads CASSQDHDRVGGGYTF. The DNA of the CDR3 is TGCGCCAGCAGCCAAGATCACGACAGGGTAGGAGGTGGCTACACCTTC.

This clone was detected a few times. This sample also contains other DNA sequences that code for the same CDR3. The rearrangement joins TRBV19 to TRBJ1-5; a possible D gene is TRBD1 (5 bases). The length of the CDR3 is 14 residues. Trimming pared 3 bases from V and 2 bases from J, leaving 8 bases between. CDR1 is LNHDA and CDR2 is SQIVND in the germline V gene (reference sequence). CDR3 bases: TGTGCCAGTAGTATTGCCAGGGGCAATCAGCCCCAGCATTTT. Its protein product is CASSIARGNQPQHF. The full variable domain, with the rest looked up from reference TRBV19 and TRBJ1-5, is DGGITQSPKYLFRKEGQNVTLSCEQNLNHDAMYWYRQDPGQGLRLIYYSQIVNDFQKGDIAEGYSVSREKKESFPLTVTSAQKNPTAFYLCASSIARGNQPQHFGDGTRLSIL.

The CDR3: CATSGRVNYGYTF. The CDR3 nucleotides read TGTGCCACCTCAGGCAGGGTAAACTATGGCTACACCTTC. The chain couples TRBV19 to TRBJ1-2, with D possibly TRBD1 on 5 matching bases. The germline gives CDR1 LNHDA, CDR2 SQIVND (reference sequence). This CDR3 contains 13 residues. Between the trimmed V and J ends, which lost 10 bases and 2 bases, there was a span of 14 bases.

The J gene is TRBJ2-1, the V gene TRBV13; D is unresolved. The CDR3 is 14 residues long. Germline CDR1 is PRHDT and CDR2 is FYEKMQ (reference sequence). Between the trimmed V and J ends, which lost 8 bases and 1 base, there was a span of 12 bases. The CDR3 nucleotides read TGTGCCAGCCAGAATGGGCCTTCCTACAATGAGCAGTTCTTC. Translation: CASQNGPSYNEQFF.

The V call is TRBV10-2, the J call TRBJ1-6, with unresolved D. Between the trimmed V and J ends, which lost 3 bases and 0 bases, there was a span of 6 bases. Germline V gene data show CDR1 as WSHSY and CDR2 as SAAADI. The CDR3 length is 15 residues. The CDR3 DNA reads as TGCGCCAGCAGTGATGGGAGCTCCTATAATTCACCCCTCCACTTT. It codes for CASSDGSSYNSPLHF.

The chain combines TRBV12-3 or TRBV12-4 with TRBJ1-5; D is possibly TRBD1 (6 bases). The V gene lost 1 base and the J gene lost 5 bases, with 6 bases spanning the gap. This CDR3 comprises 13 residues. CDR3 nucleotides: TGTGCCAGCAGTTTAGGACAGGATCAGCCCCAGCATTTT. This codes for CASSLGQDQPQHF.

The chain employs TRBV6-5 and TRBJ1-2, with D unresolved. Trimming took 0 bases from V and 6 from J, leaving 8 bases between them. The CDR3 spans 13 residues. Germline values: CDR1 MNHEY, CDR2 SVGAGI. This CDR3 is CASSYSRSNGYTF. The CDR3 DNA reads TGTGCCAGCAGTTACTCGAGAAGCAATGGCTACACCTTC.

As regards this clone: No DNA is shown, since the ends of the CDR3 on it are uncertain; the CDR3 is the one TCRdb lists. The CDR3: CASSSSGEQYF. V gene TRBV12-3 or TRBV12-4 combines with J gene TRBJ2-7; whether TRBD2, the table's D call, matches the DNA was not checked. The CDR3 contains 11 residues when both ends are counted.

The CDR3, as DNA: TGTGCCAGCACCCGGGGGGGGGACGGAAAACTGTTTTTT. Protein product: CASTRGGDGKLFF. The chain employs TRBV6-5 and TRBJ1-4, with a possible D match to TRBD1 (5 bases). Germline CDR1 reads MNHEY; CDR2 reads SVGAGI. V was pared by 7 bases and J by 10 bases, with 16 bases between. The CDR3 has 13 amino acids.

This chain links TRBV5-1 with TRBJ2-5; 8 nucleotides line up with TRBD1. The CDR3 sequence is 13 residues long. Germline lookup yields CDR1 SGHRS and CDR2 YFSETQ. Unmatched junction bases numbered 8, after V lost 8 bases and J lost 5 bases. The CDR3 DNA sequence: TGCGCCAGTTCGCAGGGGGCACGGGAGACCCAGTACTTC. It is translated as CASSQGARETQYF.

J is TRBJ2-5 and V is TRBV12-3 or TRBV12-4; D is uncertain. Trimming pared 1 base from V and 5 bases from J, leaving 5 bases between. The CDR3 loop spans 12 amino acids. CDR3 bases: TGTGCCAGCAGTTTAGTTTATGAGACCCAGTACTTC. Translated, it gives CASSLVYETQYF.

CDR3 residues: CASSLASFHSGRAADTGELFF. In DNA form, the CDR3 reads TGCGCCAGCAGCTTGGCCTCCTTTCACAGCGGGAGGGCCGCGGACACCGGGGAGCTGTTTTTT. V and J are TRBV5-1 and TRBJ2-2; 10 bases fit TRBD2. Unmatched junction bases numbered 17, after V lost 0 bases and J lost 3 bases. From germline, CDR1 is SGHRS and CDR2 YFSETQ. The CDR3 runs 21 residues.

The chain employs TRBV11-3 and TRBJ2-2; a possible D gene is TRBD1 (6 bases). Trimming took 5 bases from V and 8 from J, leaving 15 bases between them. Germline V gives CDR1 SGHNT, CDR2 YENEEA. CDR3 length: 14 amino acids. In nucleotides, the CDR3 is TGTGCCAGCAGCCCCACAGGGATATCTGGGGAGCTGTTTTTT. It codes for CASSPTGISGELFF.

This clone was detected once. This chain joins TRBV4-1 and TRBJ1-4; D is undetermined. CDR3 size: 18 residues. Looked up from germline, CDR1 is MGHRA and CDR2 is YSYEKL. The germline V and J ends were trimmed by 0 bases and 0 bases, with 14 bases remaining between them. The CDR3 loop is CASSQDPGSAATNEKLFF. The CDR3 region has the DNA TGCGCCAGCAGCCAAGATCCGGGAAGCGCAGCAACTAATGAAAAACTGTTTTTT.

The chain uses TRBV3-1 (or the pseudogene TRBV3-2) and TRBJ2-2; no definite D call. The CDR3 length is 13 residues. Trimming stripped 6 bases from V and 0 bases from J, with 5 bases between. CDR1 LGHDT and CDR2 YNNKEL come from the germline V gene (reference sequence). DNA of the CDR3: TGTGCCAGCAGTTCCGCGAACACCGGGGAGCTGTTTTTT. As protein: CASSSANTGELFF.